This TCR beta chain derives from a study of CD8 T cells in ankylosing spondylitis. MiXCR, applied by TCRdb to the 5' RACE reads, yields one record per CDR3 protein. Seen here are about 130,000 distinct CDR3 sequences, around 9% observed once, and the top ten hold 2.5% to 3.5%. This clonotype was seen at least ten times. This CDR3 contains 16 residues. The V end lost 1 base, the J end lost 2 bases, and 12 bases lay between the germline ends. The germline gives CDR1 SGHVS, CDR2 FNYEAQ. This rearrangement joins TRBV7-6 to TRBJ2-1, with TRBD1 as a possible D gene (5 bases). The TCR sequence derives from a male donor with ankylosing spondylitis or in good health (not recorded which). The sample comprised blood, either unsorted or a sorted T cell fraction (not recorded which). The CDR3 region is CASSLVAGSTYNEQFF. The CDR3 coding sequence is TGTGCCAGCAGCTTAGTTGCAGGGTCTACCTACAATGAGCAGTTCTTC. Full variable domain (rest looked up from reference TRBV7-6 and TRBJ2-1): GAGVSQSPRYKVTKRGQDVALRCDPISGHVSLYWYRQALGQGPEFLTYFNYEAQQDKSGLPNDRFSAERPEGSISTLTIQRTEQRDSAMYRCASSLVAGSTYNEQFFGPGTRLTVL.